Listed below are T cell receptor beta chains from one sample, sequenced in a study of a mutant IDH1 vaccine in newly diagnosed glioma. Measured with immunoSEQ multiplex PCR; TCRdb has only the in-frame clones, and not every one. The repertoire holds over 75,000 clones, with about four fifths as singletons. The starting material was PBMCs, obtained from a glioma patient treated with radiotherapy, temozolomide or both. The source of these receptors is a middle-aged man with glioma. Each CDR3 is given with its conserved first and last residue. Fields, in order: CDR3 protein, CDR3 DNA, clone size, V gene, CDR3 length, D gene, J gene. D genes are given only for firm matches. Some rows have no size entry. The others give once, few or many, or a class for an expanded clone.

CDR3aa: CAIASGQGPYEQYF; CDR3nt: TGTGCCATCGCTTCGGGACAGGGGCCCTACGAGCAGTACTTC; abundance: few; v_gene: TRBV10-3; len: 14; d_gene: TRBD1; j_gene: TRBJ2-7
CDR3aa: CASRTGPTYSYEQYF; CDR3nt: TGTGCCAGCAGGACTGGGCCTACCTACTCCTACGAGCAGTACTTC; abundance: -; v_gene: TRBV6-4; len: 15; d_gene: -; j_gene: TRBJ2-7
CDR3aa: CASSPGLAGVSYNEQFF; CDR3nt: TGTGCCAGCAGCCCTGGACTAGCGGGGGTCTCCTACAATGAGCAGTTCTTC; abundance: -; v_gene: TRBV5-4; len: 17; d_gene: TRBD2; j_gene: TRBJ2-1
CDR3aa: CASSVPGNTEAFF; CDR3nt: TGTGCCAGCAGCGTCCCAGGGAACACTGAAGCTTTCTTT; abundance: -; v_gene: TRBV9; len: 13; d_gene: -; j_gene: TRBJ1-1
CDR3aa: CASSPRSSSSSGANVLTF; CDR3nt: TGTGCCAGCAGCCCCCGCAGTTCCTCTTCCTCTGGGGCCAACGTCCTGACTTTC; abundance: -; v_gene: TRBV7-9; len: 18; d_gene: -; j_gene: TRBJ2-6
CDR3aa: CASSIGGTRGGETQYF; CDR3nt: TGTGCCAGTAGTATAGGGGGGACTAGAGGAGGAGAGACCCAGTACTTC; abundance: -; v_gene: TRBV19; len: 16; d_gene: TRBD2; j_gene: TRBJ2-5
CDR3aa: CASSSEQGSQPQHF; CDR3nt: TGTGCCAGCAGCTCCGAACAGGGTAGTCAGCCCCAGCATTTT; abundance: few; v_gene: TRBV7-9; len: 14; d_gene: -; j_gene: TRBJ1-5
CDR3aa: CASRPRRMNTEAFF; CDR3nt: TGTGCCAGCAGGCCCAGACGGATGAACACTGAAGCTTTCTTT; abundance: few; v_gene: TRBV6-5; len: 14; d_gene: -; j_gene: TRBJ1-1
CDR3aa: CASGRGDYGYTF; CDR3nt: TGTGCCAGTGGGCGGGGGGACTATGGCTACACCTTC; abundance: few; v_gene: TRBV19; len: 12; d_gene: -; j_gene: TRBJ1-2
CDR3aa: CASSPGVWETQYF; CDR3nt: TGCGCCAGCAGCCCAGGAGTATGGGAGACCCAGTACTTC; abundance: once; v_gene: TRBV5-1; len: 13; d_gene: -; j_gene: TRBJ2-5
CDR3aa: CASSLSGPGREETQYF; CDR3nt: TGTGCCAGCAGCTTATCGGGGCCAGGGCGAGAAGAGACCCAGTACTTC; abundance: -; v_gene: TRBV11-3; len: 16; d_gene: -; j_gene: TRBJ2-5
CDR3aa: CASSLGQVNTEAFF; CDR3nt: TGCGCCAGCAGCTTGGGGCAGGTGAACACTGAAGCTTTCTTT; abundance: -; v_gene: TRBV5-1; len: 14; d_gene: -; j_gene: TRBJ1-1
CDR3aa: CASSLYTGEETQYF; CDR3nt: TGCGCCAGCAGCTTGTACACGGGGGAAGAGACCCAGTACTTC; abundance: few; v_gene: TRBV5-1; len: 14; d_gene: -; j_gene: TRBJ2-5
CDR3aa: CASSIVVTSGPYEQYF; CDR3nt: TGTGCCAGTAGTATAGTTGTGACTAGCGGCCCCTACGAGCAGTACTTC; abundance: -; v_gene: TRBV19; len: 16; d_gene: TRBD2; j_gene: TRBJ2-7
CDR3aa: CASSVGQGETQYF; CDR3nt: TGTGCCAGCAGCGTAGGACAGGGTGAGACCCAGTACTTC; abundance: -; v_gene: TRBV9; len: 13; d_gene: TRBD1; j_gene: TRBJ2-5
CDR3aa: CASSIRQGSNYGYTF; CDR3nt: TGTGCCAGTAGTATACGACAGGGCTCCAACTATGGCTACACCTTC; abundance: -; v_gene: TRBV19; len: 15; d_gene: TRBD1; j_gene: TRBJ1-2
CDR3aa: CASSIVDTGAGDYGYTF; CDR3nt: TGTGCCAGTAGTATAGTAGACACAGGGGCCGGAGACTATGGCTACACCTTC; abundance: -; v_gene: TRBV19; len: 17; d_gene: TRBD1; j_gene: TRBJ1-2
CDR3aa: CASRPRGGSDGYTF; CDR3nt: TGTGCCAGCAGGCCTCGGGGGGGGTCGGATGGCTACACCTTC; abundance: -; v_gene: TRBV6-1; len: 14; d_gene: -; j_gene: TRBJ1-2
CDR3aa: CASGNSGNYGYTF; CDR3nt: TGTGCCAGCGGCAACAGTGGGAACTATGGCTACACCTTC; abundance: -; v_gene: TRBV2; len: 13; d_gene: -; j_gene: TRBJ1-2
CDR3aa: CASSLVAGNQPQHF; CDR3nt: TGTGCCAGCAGTTTAGTTGCCGGCAATCAGCCCCAGCATTTT; abundance: -; v_gene: TRBV28; len: 14; d_gene: -; j_gene: TRBJ1-5
CDR3aa: CASSMGRIGQPQHF; CDR3nt: TGTGCCAGTAGTATGGGCAGGATCGGGCAGCCCCAGCATTTT; abundance: -; v_gene: TRBV19; len: 14; d_gene: -; j_gene: TRBJ1-5
CDR3aa: CASSSGTGREQYF; CDR3nt: TGTGCCAGCAGCTCGGGGACAGGGAGGGAGCAGTACTTC; abundance: -; v_gene: TRBV5-6; len: 13; d_gene: TRBD1; j_gene: TRBJ2-7
CDR3aa: CASSEWGQVETNEKLFF; CDR3nt: TGTGCCAGCAGTGAATGGGGACAGGTGGAGACTAATGAAAAACTGTTTTTT; abundance: -; v_gene: TRBV25-1; len: 17; d_gene: TRBD1; j_gene: TRBJ1-4
CDR3aa: CASSEPVSYNEQFF; CDR3nt: TGTGCCAGCAGTGAACCTGTCTCCTACAATGAGCAGTTCTTC; abundance: -; v_gene: TRBV2; len: 14; d_gene: -; j_gene: TRBJ2-1
CDR3aa: CASSSRNGLSEQYF; CDR3nt: TGTGCCAGCAGCTCTAGGAACGGATTGAGCGAGCAGTACTTC; abundance: -; v_gene: TRBV7-6; len: 14; d_gene: -; j_gene: TRBJ2-7
CDR3aa: CASSESSDRMIFTETQYF; CDR3nt: TGTGCCAGCAGTGAATCTAGTGACAGGATGATTTTTACGGAGACCCAGTACTTC; abundance: -; v_gene: TRBV6-1; len: 18; d_gene: -; j_gene: TRBJ2-5
CDR3aa: CASSVVTSGEAFF; CDR3nt: TGTGCCAGCAGCGTAGTCACTAGCGGTGAAGCTTTCTTT; abundance: -; v_gene: TRBV9; len: 13; d_gene: -; j_gene: TRBJ1-1
CDR3aa: CASSIGTVSSNTEAFF; CDR3nt: TGTGCCAGTAGTATAGGGACAGTGTCATCGAACACTGAAGCTTTCTTT; abundance: few; v_gene: TRBV19; len: 16; d_gene: -; j_gene: TRBJ1-1
CDR3aa: CASSLSGTRSFNEQFF; CDR3nt: TGTGCTAGCAGCTTATCGGGGACCCGCAGCTTCAATGAGCAGTTCTTC; abundance: few; v_gene: TRBV7-7; len: 16; d_gene: -; j_gene: TRBJ2-1
CDR3aa: CASTFTSGSGNEQFF; CDR3nt: TGTGCCAGTACCTTTACTAGCGGGAGCGGGAATGAGCAGTTCTTC; abundance: -; v_gene: TRBV19; len: 15; d_gene: TRBD2; j_gene: TRBJ2-1
CDR3aa: CASSGGLVVLEQFF; CDR3nt: TGTGCCAGCAGTGGGGGACTTGTAGTTTTGGAACAGTTCTTC; abundance: -; v_gene: TRBV6-1; len: 14; d_gene: -; j_gene: TRBJ2-1
CDR3aa: CASSLGDVNQPQHF; CDR3nt: TGTGCCAGCAGCTTAGGGGACGTCAATCAGCCCCAGCATTTT; abundance: -; v_gene: TRBV11-2; len: 14; d_gene: -; j_gene: TRBJ1-5
CDR3aa: CASSRSGTSGGGEQYF; CDR3nt: TGTGCCAGCTCGCGTTCCGGGACTAGCGGGGGCGGCGAGCAGTACTTC; abundance: few; v_gene: TRBV18; len: 16; d_gene: TRBD2; j_gene: TRBJ2-7
CDR3aa: CASSNPGPGELFF; CDR3nt: TGTGCCAGTAGTAACCCGGGACCCGGGGAGCTGTTTTTT; abundance: -; v_gene: TRBV19; len: 13; d_gene: -; j_gene: TRBJ2-2
CDR3aa: CASSLPRESTGANVLTF; CDR3nt: TGCGCCAGCAGCTTGCCCAGGGAGAGCACTGGGGCCAACGTCCTGACTTTC; abundance: -; v_gene: TRBV5-1; len: 17; d_gene: -; j_gene: TRBJ2-6
CDR3aa: CASSLGGWETQYF; CDR3nt: TGCGCCAGCAGCTTGGGAGGCTGGGAGACCCAGTACTTC; abundance: -; v_gene: TRBV5-1; len: 13; d_gene: -; j_gene: TRBJ2-5
CDR3aa: CASSLSGGAQRYEQYF; CDR3nt: TGTGCCAGCAGCTTATCGGGGGGGGCCCAGAGATACGAGCAGTACTTC; abundance: -; v_gene: TRBV7-2; len: 16; d_gene: TRBD2; j_gene: TRBJ2-7
CDR3aa: CAISESGQVGNQPQHF; CDR3nt: TGTGCCATCAGTGAGTCAGGGCAGGTGGGCAATCAGCCCCAGCATTTT; abundance: many; v_gene: TRBV10-3; len: 16; d_gene: -; j_gene: TRBJ1-5
CDR3aa: CASSPGFGGETQYF; CDR3nt: TGTGCCAGCAGCCCAGGGTTCGGAGGAGAGACCCAGTACTTC; abundance: -; v_gene: TRBV5-5; len: 14; d_gene: -; j_gene: TRBJ2-5
CDR3aa: CASSYLGTASGNEQFF; CDR3nt: TGCGCCAGCAGCTACCTCGGGACTGCTAGCGGCAATGAGCAGTTCTTC; abundance: -; v_gene: TRBV5-1; len: 16; d_gene: TRBD2; j_gene: TRBJ2-1
CDR3aa: CASRVTGLGNTGELFF; CDR3nt: TGTGCCAGCAGGGTTACAGGTCTGGGGAACACCGGGGAGCTGTTTTTT; abundance: -; v_gene: TRBV11-3; len: 16; d_gene: -; j_gene: TRBJ2-2
CDR3aa: CASSFTGTSGREDYEQYF; CDR3nt: TGTGCCAGCAGCTTTACCGGGACTAGCGGGAGGGAGGACTACGAGCAGTACTTC; abundance: -; v_gene: TRBV5-5; len: 18; d_gene: TRBD2; j_gene: TRBJ2-7
CDR3aa: CASSQDPLPGQGYHEQYF; CDR3nt: TGTGCCAGCAGCCAAGATCCTCTACCGGGACAGGGTTACCACGAGCAGTACTTC; abundance: -; v_gene: TRBV4-2; len: 18; d_gene: TRBD1; j_gene: TRBJ2-7
CDR3aa: CASIGPGRSTEAFF; CDR3nt: TGTGCCAGCATTGGACCGGGAAGGAGCACTGAAGCTTTCTTT; abundance: -; v_gene: TRBV6-5; len: 14; d_gene: -; j_gene: TRBJ1-1
CDR3aa: CASSLTGGGYTF; CDR3nt: TGCGCCAGCAGCCTGACAGGGGGCGGCTACACCTTC; abundance: -; v_gene: TRBV5-1; len: 12; d_gene: TRBD1; j_gene: TRBJ1-2
CDR3aa: CASSLAWVDTQYF; CDR3nt: TGTGCCAGCAGCTTGGCCTGGGTAGATACGCAGTATTTT; abundance: once; v_gene: TRBV5-4; len: 13; d_gene: -; j_gene: TRBJ2-3
CDR3aa: CASRRGPVQETQYF; CDR3nt: TGTGCCAGCAGGCGGGGGCCGGTACAAGAGACCCAGTACTTC; abundance: -; v_gene: TRBV7-2; len: 14; d_gene: -; j_gene: TRBJ2-5
CDR3aa: CASSDSTSGYTQYF; CDR3nt: TGTGCCAGCAGTGACTCGACTAGCGGGTATACGCAGTATTTT; abundance: -; v_gene: TRBV6-4; len: 14; d_gene: TRBD2; j_gene: TRBJ2-3
CDR3aa: CASSLPILAGLTDTQYF; CDR3nt: TGCGCCAGCAGCTTGCCCATACTAGCGGGGCTCACAGATACGCAGTATTTT; abundance: -; v_gene: TRBV5-1; len: 17; d_gene: TRBD2; j_gene: TRBJ2-3
CDR3aa: CASSGGQGDNSPLHF; CDR3nt: TGTGCCAGCAGTGGCGGACAGGGCGACAATTCACCCCTCCACTTT; abundance: -; v_gene: TRBV6-1; len: 15; d_gene: TRBD1; j_gene: TRBJ1-6
CDR3aa: CASSPWTGGDGETQYF; CDR3nt: TGTGCCAGTAGTCCGTGGACAGGGGGCGACGGGGAGACCCAGTACTTC; abundance: -; v_gene: TRBV19; len: 16; d_gene: TRBD1; j_gene: TRBJ2-5
CDR3aa: CASRAGLYEQYF; CDR3nt: TGTGCCAGCAGAGCAGGGTTATACGAGCAGTACTTC; abundance: -; v_gene: TRBV28; len: 12; d_gene: -; j_gene: TRBJ2-7
CDR3aa: CASSIGTGEDETQYF; CDR3nt: TGTGCCAGTAGTATAGGGACAGGGGAAGACGAGACCCAGTACTTC; abundance: few; v_gene: TRBV19; len: 15; d_gene: TRBD1; j_gene: TRBJ2-5
CDR3aa: CASSVGQGFSYEQYF; CDR3nt: TGTGCCAGCAGTGTAGGACAGGGCTTCTCCTACGAGCAGTACTTC; abundance: -; v_gene: TRBV5-6; len: 15; d_gene: TRBD1; j_gene: TRBJ2-7
CDR3aa: CASSMTGQVSQTQYF; CDR3nt: TGTGCCAGCAGCATGACGGGACAGGTCTCCCAGACCCAGTACTTC; abundance: -; v_gene: TRBV7-8; len: 15; d_gene: TRBD1; j_gene: TRBJ2-5
CDR3aa: CASSLAAGVHGYTF; CDR3nt: TGTGCCAGCAGTTTAGCCGCAGGGGTCCATGGCTACACCTTC; abundance: -; v_gene: TRBV27; len: 14; d_gene: -; j_gene: TRBJ1-2
CDR3aa: CASSFGTIGGYTF; CDR3nt: TGTGCCAGCAGTTTCGGTACAATCGGGGGCTACACCTTC; abundance: -; v_gene: TRBV28; len: 13; d_gene: -; j_gene: TRBJ1-2
CDR3aa: CASSLGGAVVEKLFF; CDR3nt: TGTGCCAGCAGTCTCGGGGGAGCGGTTGTCGAAAAACTGTTTTTT; abundance: -; v_gene: TRBV28; len: 15; d_gene: -; j_gene: TRBJ1-4
CDR3aa: CASTEGGLETQYF; CDR3nt: TGTGCCAGCACCGAAGGGGGATTAGAGACCCAGTACTTC; abundance: -; v_gene: TRBV25-1; len: 13; d_gene: -; j_gene: TRBJ2-5